A selection of T cell receptor beta chains follows, all from one sample in a study of long-term antiretroviral therapy in people with HIV. Repertoires were generated with immunoSEQ multiplex PCR, while TCRdb's copy carries only in-frame clones and drops some. The table records 17,000 or so clones, about 81% of them present only once. Material: unsorted PBMCs, obtained 0.3 years before starting antiretroviral therapy. These receptors were obtained from a man aged 50-59 years with HIV. Both conserved end residues are part of each CDR3. A D gene is named only where the DNA matches it firmly. Size is omitted from some rows. Given values are once, few, many or a class for expanded clones.

cdr3_length | j_call | v_call | clone_size | d_call | cdr3_nt | cdr3_aa
16 | TRBJ2-3 | TRBV11-2 | . | TRBD2 | TGTGCCAGCAGTCGAGGGACTAGCGGAAGCACAGATACGCAGTATTTT | CASSRGTSGSTDTQYF
14 | TRBJ1-1 | TRBV27 | . | . | TGTGCCAGCAGCTCCACAGGGATGGGCACTGAAGCTTTCTTT | CASSSTGMGTEAFF
15 | TRBJ2-3 | TRBV18 | . | . | TGTGCCAGCTCGTTCCAAGCGGCTAGCACAGATACGCAGTATTTT | CASSFQAASTDTQYF
13 | TRBJ2-2 | TRBV7-9 | . | . | TGTGCCAGCACCACCTTGGGGACCGGGGAGCTGTTTTTT | CASTTLGTGELFF
17 | TRBJ1-3 | TRBV5-8 | . | . | TGTGCCAGCAGCTTGGTATCGGGCCACCCGGCTGGAAACACCATATATTTT | CASSLVSGHPAGNTIYF
19 | TRBJ2-2 | TRBV21-1 | . | . | TGTGCCAGCAGCTGTCCGCTGCGGGAGGGCCCTCGAGACACCGGGGAGCTGTTTTTT | CASSCPLREGPRDTGELFF
15 | TRBJ2-7 | TRBV6-5 | . | TRBD1 | TGTGCCAGCAGTTACACAGGGGGCGCAGACTACGAGCAGTACTTC | CASSYTGGADYEQYF
15 | TRBJ2-7 | TRBV7-9 | . | . | TGTGCCAGCAGCTTATCCGACTCGCCTCAGGACGAGCAGTACTTC | CASSLSDSPQDEQYF
15 | TRBJ2-7 | TRBV7-9 | few | . | TGTGCCAGCAGCCCCCGGGCATTAACCGACTACGAGCAGTACTTC | CASSPRALTDYEQYF
13 | TRBJ1-4 | TRBV30 | . | . | TGTGCCTGGAGTCGGGGGCCAAGTGAAAAACTGTTTTTT | CAWSRGPSEKLFF
16 | TRBJ2-2 | TRBV12-5 | few | TRBD1 | TGTGCTAGTGGTTCGAGGTCGGACAGGGCCGCCGGGGAGCTGTTTTTT | CASGSRSDRAAGELFF
16 | TRBJ1-2 | TRBV1 | few | . | TGCACCAGCAGAAAGGGGCGTTTGTCAAAGACCTATGGCTACACCTTC | CTSRKGRLSKTYGYTF
14 | TRBJ2-3 | TRBV6-6 | . | . | TGTGCCAGCAGTTATGGGGGGCCTGCAGATACGCAGTATTTT | CASSYGGPADTQYF
13 | TRBJ2-1 | TRBV9 | . | . | TGTGCCAGCAGCGCCCGAGGGGGGAATGAGCAGTTCTTC | CASSARGGNEQFF
15 | TRBJ2-5 | TRBV7-2 | . | TRBD2 | TGTGCCAGCAGCTTAGCCGGGGGGGCGCAAGAGACCCAGTACTTC | CASSLAGGAQETQYF
14 | TRBJ2-3 | TRBV18 | . | TRBD1 | TGTGCCAGCTGCACGACAGGGTCGGGCGATACGCAGTATTTT | CASCTTGSGDTQYF
15 | TRBJ2-6 | TRBV4-3 | . | . | TGCGCCAGCAGCCAGAGGCGCGCGGGGGCCAACGTCCTGACTTTC | CASSQRRAGANVLTF
14 | TRBJ1-3 | TRBV7-2 | . | . | TGTGCCAGCAGGCCCGGGACCTCTGGAAACACCATATATTTT | CASRPGTSGNTIYF
17 | TRBJ1-3 | TRBV7-2 | . | . | TGTGCCAGCAGCTCACCTTCCGGGGGCCGAAGAGGAAACACCATATATTTT | CASSSPSGGRRGNTIYF
14 | TRBJ2-1 | TRBV4-2 | . | . | TGTGCCAGCAGCTTAGAGGTGGCCTACAATGAGCAGTTCTTC | CASSLEVAYNEQFF
13 | TRBJ2-4 | TRBV5-4 | . | TRBD2 | TGTGCCAGCAGCTCTGGGAGGGGTGACATTCAGTACTTC | CASSSGRGDIQYF
13 | TRBJ2-7 | TRBV4-1 | . | . | TGCGCCAGCAGCTGGGGGACGGCTTACGAGCAGTACTTC | CASSWGTAYEQYF
14 | TRBJ1-1 | TRBV6-4 | . | . | TGTGCCAGCAGCCCGACATCGGGGGGCACTGAAGCTTTCTTT | CASSPTSGGTEAFF
16 | TRBJ2-5 | TRBV6-4 | . | . | TGTGCCAGCAGTGATCCCCTCGACGGAGGGGGAGAGACCCAGTACTTC | CASSDPLDGGGETQYF
16 | TRBJ2-3 | TRBV19 | . | . | TGTGCCAGTAGTATACGAGGGGAAGGGTACACAGATACGCAGTATTTT | CASSIRGEGYTDTQYF
15 | TRBJ1-3 | TRBV11-2 | . | . | TGTGCCAGCAGCCGTAAGGGATTCCAACGAAACACCATATATTTT | CASSRKGFQRNTIYF
16 | TRBJ2-7 | TRBV15 | . | TRBD1 | TGTGCCACCAGCAGAGATGGGGACAGGGGGACGGTCGAGCAGTACTTC | CATSRDGDRGTVEQYF
14 | TRBJ2-1 | TRBV11-2 | . | TRBD1 | TGTGCCAGCAGCTTAGACAGGGGGTTAGATGAGCAGTTCTTC | CASSLDRGLDEQFF